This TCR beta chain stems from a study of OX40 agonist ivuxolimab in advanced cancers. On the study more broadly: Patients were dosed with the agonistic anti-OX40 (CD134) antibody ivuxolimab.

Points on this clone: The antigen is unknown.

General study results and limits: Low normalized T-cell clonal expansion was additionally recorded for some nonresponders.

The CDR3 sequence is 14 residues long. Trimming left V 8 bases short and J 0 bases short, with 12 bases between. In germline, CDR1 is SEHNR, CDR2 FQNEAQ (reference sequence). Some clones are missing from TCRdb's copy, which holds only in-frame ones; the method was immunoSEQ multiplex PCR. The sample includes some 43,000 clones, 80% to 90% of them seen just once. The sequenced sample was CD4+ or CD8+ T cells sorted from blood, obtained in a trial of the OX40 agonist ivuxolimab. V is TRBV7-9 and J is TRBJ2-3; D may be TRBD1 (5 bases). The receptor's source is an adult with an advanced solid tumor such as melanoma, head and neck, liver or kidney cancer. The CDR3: CASAPAGSTDTQYF. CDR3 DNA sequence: TGTGCCAGCGCTCCGGCAGGGAGCACAGATACGCAGTATTTT.